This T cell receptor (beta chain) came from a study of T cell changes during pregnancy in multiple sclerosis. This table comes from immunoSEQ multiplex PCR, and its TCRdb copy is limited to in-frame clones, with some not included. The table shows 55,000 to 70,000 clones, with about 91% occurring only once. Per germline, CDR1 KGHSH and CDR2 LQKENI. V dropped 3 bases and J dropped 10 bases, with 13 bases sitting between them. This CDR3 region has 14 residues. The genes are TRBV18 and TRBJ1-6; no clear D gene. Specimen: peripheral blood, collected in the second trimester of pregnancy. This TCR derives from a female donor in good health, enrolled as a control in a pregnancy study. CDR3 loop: CASSPDRLRSPLHF. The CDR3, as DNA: TGTGCCAGCTCACCTGATAGACTACGGTCACCCCTCCACTTT. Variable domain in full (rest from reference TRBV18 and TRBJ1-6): NAGVMQNPRHLVRRRGQEARLRCSPMKGHSHVYWYRQLPEEGLKFMVYLQKENIIDESGMPKERFSAEFPKEGPSILRIQQVVRGDSAAYFCASSPDRLRSPLHFGNGTRLTVT.